A single sample gave rise to the 19 T cell receptor beta chains below, sequenced in a study of blood T cell repertoires in COVID-19. Using immunoSEQ multiplex PCR, the repertoire was profiled, and TCRdb retains in-frame clones only, with some absent. Of roughly 32,000 clones listed, about 90% are singletons. Source material: peripheral blood. The source of these receptors is a human donor with active COVID-19. The donor label of this sample is uncertain.

V and J are TRBV6-4 and TRBJ1-1; 7 bases fit TRBD1. Unmatched junction bases numbered 7, after V lost 5 bases and J lost 1 base. The CDR3 covers 15 residues. The germline CDR1 and CDR2 sequences are MRHNA and SNTAGT. The CDR3 reads CASSTRAGGNTEAFF. As DNA, the CDR3 is TGTGCCAGCAGTACCCGGGCAGGGGGGAACACTGAAGCTTTCTTT.

V and J are TRBV29-1 and TRBJ1-1, with 8 bases matching TRBD1. V gave up 7 bases and J gave up 1 base; unmatched junction bases: 8. CDR3 length: 14 amino acids. Germline V lookup: CDR1 SQVTM, CDR2 ANQGSEA. CDR3 DNA: TGCAGCGATGACGGACAGGGTTGGAACACTGAAGCTTTCTTT. This codes for CSDDGQGWNTEAFF.

The rearrangement uses TRBV19 and TRBJ2-3, with 11 bases matching TRBD2. The CDR3 runs 15 residues. Trimming cost V 9 bases and J 0 bases; bases outside gene matches: 5. Germline V gene lookup returns CDR1 LNHDA and CDR2 SQIVND (reference sequence). CDR3 bases: TGTGCCAGCGGGACTAGCGGCCCCAGCACAGATACGCAGTATTTT. Its protein is CASGTSGPSTDTQYF.

The chain carries TRBV5-1 and TRBJ2-2, with 7 bases lining up with TRBD2. This CDR3 spans 16 amino acids. CDR1 is SGHRS, CDR2 YFSETQ, per germline. After removal of 3 bases from V and 3 bases from J, the junction contained 8 bases not matched to a gene. CDR3 DNA sequence: TGCGCCAGCAGCTCTCAGACTAGCTCGCACACCGGGGAGCTGTTTTTT. This sequence encodes CASSSQTSSHTGELFF.

The chain couples TRBV7-2 to TRBJ2-1; 8 positions agree with TRBD2. The CDR3 has 16 residues. In germline, CDR1 is SGHTA, CDR2 FQGNSA. The junction had 7 bases not matched to a gene; V was cut back by 1 base and J by 5 bases. CDR3 coding DNA: TGTGCCAGCAGCTTAGTGAGCGGGGGTCTGGACAATGAGCAGTTCTTC. It encodes CASSLVSGGLDNEQFF. Full variable domain (rest looked up from reference TRBV7-2 and TRBJ2-1): GAGVSQSPSNKVTEKGKDVELRCDPISGHTALYWYRQSLGQGLEFLIYFQGNSAPDKSGLPSDRFSAERTGGSVSTLTIQRTQQEDSAVYLCASSLVSGGLDNEQFFGPGTRLTVL.

The chain is built from TRBV10-3 and TRBJ1-1; D remains ambiguous. There are 13 residues in the CDR3. Germline CDR1 reads ENHRY; CDR2 reads SYGVKD. Trimming shortened V by 3 bases and J by 6 bases, and 11 bases separated the two germline ends. The CDR3 reads CAISEVGMAEAFF. CDR3 bases: TGTGCCATCAGTGAAGTCGGGATGGCTGAAGCTTTCTTT.

The CDR3 nucleotides read TGTGCCAGCAGACAGGGACCAGGGGGCTACACCTTC. It yields the protein CASRQGPGGYTF. This sequence joins TRBV6-5 and TRBJ1-2; TRBD1 is a possible D gene (6 bases). Trimming cost V 6 bases and J 8 bases, with 13 bases left between them. The CDR3 covers 12 residues. Germline CDR1 and CDR2: MNHEY and SVGAGI.

The CDR3 region has the DNA TGTGCCAGCAGGGACAGGGTCGGCTACACCTTC. The encoded protein is CASRDRVGYTF. This chain uses TRBV2 with TRBJ1-2; 8 nucleotides agree with TRBD1. Germline V gene data show CDR1 as SNHLY and CDR2 as FYNNEI. This CDR3 is 11 amino acids long. Trimming cost V 6 bases and J 8 bases; bases outside gene matches: 2.

The CDR3 loop is CASSLTVGGMNEQFF. The DNA of the CDR3 is TGTGCCAGCAGCTTAACCGTAGGAGGGATGAATGAGCAGTTCTTC. V gene TRBV7-3 combines with J gene TRBJ2-1; D may be TRBD2 (6 bases). Trimming stripped 0 bases from V and 7 bases from J, with 13 bases between. The CDR3 runs 15 residues. Germline CDR1 SGHTA, CDR2 FQGTGA. Complete variable domain (other parts from reference TRBV7-3 and TRBJ2-1): GAGVSQTPSNKVTEKGKYVELRCDPISGHTALYWYRQSLGQGPEFLIYFQGTGAADDSGLPNDRFFAVRPEGSVSTLKIQRTERGDSAVYLCASSLTVGGMNEQFFGPGTRLTVL.

The J gene is TRBJ2-6, the V gene TRBV12-3 or TRBV12-4, with 7 bases lining up with TRBD1. J was trimmed by 3 bases and V by 10 bases; bases with no gene match: 3. This CDR3 spans 13 amino acids. CDR3 sequence (DNA): TGTGCCACCGACAGGGTTGGGGCCAACGTCCTGACTTTC. Protein sequence: CATDRVGANVLTF.

The chain uses TRBV11-2 and TRBJ2-7; D gene uncertain. The germline V gene encodes CDR1 SGHAT and CDR2 FQNNGV. The germline V and J ends were trimmed by 3 bases and 3 bases, with 9 bases remaining between them. The length of the CDR3 is 13 residues. This CDR3 is CASSFRLLYEQYF. CDR3 nucleotide sequence: TGTGCCAGCAGCTTTCGACTGCTCTACGAGCAGTACTTC.

This chain connects TRBV27 to TRBJ2-5; 8 bases map to TRBD1. Germline values: CDR1 MNHEY, CDR2 SMNVEV (reference sequence). The CDR3 is made up of 14 amino acids. V was pared by 4 bases and J by 1 base, with 2 bases of the junction left unmatched. The CDR3 protein is CASSSRGPQETQYF. Here the CDR3 DNA reads TGTGCCAGCAGTTCCAGGGGGCCCCAAGAGACCCAGTACTTC.

This sequence joins TRBV11-3 and TRBJ2-1; TRBD2 matches 10 bases. Germline CDR1 and CDR2: SGHNT and YENEEA. The length of the CDR3 is 14 residues. After removal of 1 base from V and 10 bases from J, the junction contained 4 bases not matched to a gene. CDR3 nucleotide sequence: TGTGCCAGCAGCTTAGGGAAACTAGCGGGGGAGCAGTTCTTC. Protein sequence: CASSLGKLAGEQFF.

Relative to its sample, this clone is medium-sized (0.01 to 0.1%). The chain joins TRBV4-1 to TRBJ2-7, with 12 bases aligning to TRBD2. Trimming took 3 bases from V and 4 from J; bases not matched to a gene: 7. The CDR3 runs to 16 residues. Germline assignment: CDR1 MGHRA and CDR2 YSYEKL. CDR3 in DNA: TGCGCCAGCAGCCAGGTACTAGCGGGGGGAAATTACGAGCAGTACTTC. Protein product: CASSQVLAGGNYEQYF.

The chain carries TRBV7-8 and TRBJ2-1, with 11 bases matching TRBD2. From germline, CDR1 is SGHVS and CDR2 FQNEAQ. The junction had 13 bases not matched to a gene; V was cut back by 5 bases and J by 10 bases. The CDR3 extends over 16 amino acids. CDR3 region: CASSIYSGRAGEEQFF. The CDR3 DNA is TGTGCCAGCAGCATTTATAGCGGGAGGGCCGGAGAAGAGCAGTTCTTC.

The chain is built from TRBV11-2 and TRBJ2-5; 13 bases are a match to TRBD2. The CDR3 has 18 residues. Germline loops: CDR1 SGHAT, CDR2 FQNNGV. The V gene end was trimmed by 4 bases and the J gene end by 3 bases; junction bases not matched to a gene: 11. The CDR3 is CASSWRGLAGVREETQYF. The CDR3 DNA reads as TGTGCCAGCAGCTGGCGAGGACTAGCGGGAGTTCGGGAAGAGACCCAGTACTTC.

V and J are TRBV6-1 and TRBJ1-1, with no clear D. Germline CDR1 and CDR2: MNHNS and SASEGT. The CDR3 loop spans 12 amino acids. The ends were cut back, 8 bases at V and 1 base at J, with 8 bases in the middle. This CDR3 is CASRSRNTEAFF. CDR3 sequence (DNA): TGTGCCAGCCGGAGTCGGAACACTGAAGCTTTCTTT.

The rearrangement uses TRBV5-6 and TRBJ1-2; D perhaps matches TRBD1 (5 bases). V lost 6 bases, J lost 3 bases, and 15 bases lay in between. This CDR3 has 14 residues. CDR1 SGHDT and CDR2 YYEEEE come from the germline V gene. The CDR3 spells CASTRRGKDYGYTF. The CDR3 DNA reads TGTGCCAGCACCCGGCGGGGGAAGGACTATGGCTACACCTTC.

Remarks on this clone: Germline is not matched at one junction end, which may reflect a read error. The chain is built from TRBV7-7 and TRBJ2-1, with D unresolved. CDR3 length equals 16 residues. The germline V gene encodes CDR1 SSHAT and CDR2 FNYEAQ (reference sequence). The chain's CDR3 is CASSLEVAPTYNEQFF. Written as DNA, the CDR3 is TGTGCTAGCAGCTTAGAAGTAGCTCCGACCTACAATGAGCAGTTCTTC. Together with reference TRBV7-7 and TRBJ2-1, the CDR3 gives the full variable domain: GAGVSQSPRYKVTKRGQDVTLRCDPISSHATLYWYQQALGQGPEFLTYFNYEAQPDKSGLPSDRFSAERPEGSISTLTIQRTEQRDSAMYRCASSLEVAPTYNEQFFGPGTRLTVL.